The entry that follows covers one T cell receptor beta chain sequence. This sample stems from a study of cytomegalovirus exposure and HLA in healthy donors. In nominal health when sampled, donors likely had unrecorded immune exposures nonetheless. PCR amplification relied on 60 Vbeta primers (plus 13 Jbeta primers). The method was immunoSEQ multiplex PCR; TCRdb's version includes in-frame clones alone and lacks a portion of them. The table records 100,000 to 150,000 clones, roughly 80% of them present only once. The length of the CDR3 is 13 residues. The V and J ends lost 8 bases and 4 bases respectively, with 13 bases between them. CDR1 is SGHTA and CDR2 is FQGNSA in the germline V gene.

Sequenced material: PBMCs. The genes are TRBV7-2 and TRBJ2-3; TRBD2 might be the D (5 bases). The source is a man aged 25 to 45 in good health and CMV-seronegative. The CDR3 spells CASLELRADTQYF. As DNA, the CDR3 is TGTGCCAGCCTCGAGTTGCGGGCAGATACGCAGTATTTT.